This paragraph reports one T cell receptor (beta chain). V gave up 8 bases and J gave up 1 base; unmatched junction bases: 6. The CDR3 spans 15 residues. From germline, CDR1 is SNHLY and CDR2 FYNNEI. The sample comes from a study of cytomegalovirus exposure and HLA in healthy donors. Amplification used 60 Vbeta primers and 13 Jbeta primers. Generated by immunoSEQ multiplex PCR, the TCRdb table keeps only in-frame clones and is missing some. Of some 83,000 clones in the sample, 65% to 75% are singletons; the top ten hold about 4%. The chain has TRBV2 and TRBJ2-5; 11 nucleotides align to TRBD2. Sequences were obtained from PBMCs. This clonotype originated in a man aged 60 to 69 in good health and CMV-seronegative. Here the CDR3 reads CASLLAGVIQETQYF. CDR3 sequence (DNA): TGTGCCAGCTTACTAGCGGGGGTTATCCAAGAGACCCAGTACTTC.